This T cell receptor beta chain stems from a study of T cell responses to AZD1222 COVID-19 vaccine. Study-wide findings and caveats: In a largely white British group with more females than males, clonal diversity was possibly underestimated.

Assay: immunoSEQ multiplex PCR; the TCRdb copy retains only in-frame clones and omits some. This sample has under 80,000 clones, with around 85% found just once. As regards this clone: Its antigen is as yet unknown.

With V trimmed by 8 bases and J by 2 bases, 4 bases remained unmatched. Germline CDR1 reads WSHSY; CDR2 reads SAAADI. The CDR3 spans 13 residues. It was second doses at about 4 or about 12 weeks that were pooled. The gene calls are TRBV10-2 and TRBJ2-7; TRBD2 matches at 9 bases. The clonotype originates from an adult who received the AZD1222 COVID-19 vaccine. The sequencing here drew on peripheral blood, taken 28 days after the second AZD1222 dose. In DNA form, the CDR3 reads TGCGCCAGCGCGGAGCGGGAGGCCTACGAGCAGTACTTC. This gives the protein CASAEREAYEQYF.